This TCR beta chain was profiled in a study of T-cell reconstitution after alpha-beta-depleted transplantation in children. At least ten counts were recorded for this clonotype. Germline lookup yields CDR1 DFQATT and CDR2 SNEGSKA (reference sequence). This CDR3 spans 17 amino acids. V was shortened by 3 bases and J by 3 bases, with 18 bases between the two germline ends. For TCRbeta, the library was prepared with unique molecular identifiers. TCRdb reprocessed the PCR reads with MiXCR, giving one entry per CDR3 protein. The profile covers hundreds of thousands of distinct CDR3 sequences, with approximately 17% appearing a single time and 1.1% taken by the ten largest.

The chain employs TRBV20-1 and TRBJ1-6; the D is unclear. Material: PBMCs from the stem cell graft donor, obtained from the stem cell graft. The TCR was taken from a human donor who donated a stem cell graft to a child with acute myeloid leukemia. The CDR3 nucleotides read TGCAGTGCTAGTGAGCGTCCAGGACGCATCTATAATTCACCCCTCCACTTT. Residues: CSASERPGRIYNSPLHF.